The 9 T cell receptor beta chains reported below all come from one sample, sequenced in a study of vaccination and CD4 T cells after COVID-19. Treatment indicated: roughly 11-day PBMC culture with coronavirus spike peptide pools or control peptides (ViraFEST assay). The Oncomine TCR Beta short-read assay was applied to DNA of cultured CD4+ T cells. TCRdb redid the calling of the PCR reads with MiXCR, one entry per CDR3 protein. This sample yields about 16,000 distinct CDR3 sequences, of which 57% are seen a single time; around 8.9% belongs to the top ten. Their target antigens are unknown. Sequences were obtained from CD4+ T cells from blood, cultured in vitro. The receptors stem from a human donor who had recovered from COVID-19.

V is TRBV10-1 and J is TRBJ2-2; 7 bases are shared with TRBD2. V gave up 6 bases and J gave up 4 bases; unmatched junction bases: 11. Looked up from germline, CDR1 is WNHNN and CDR2 is SYGVQD (reference sequence). This CDR3 region has 16 residues. DNA for the CDR3: TGCGCCAGCAGCCGATCCGGGACGGGGGGCACCGGGGAGCTGTTTTTT. Translated, it gives CASSRSGTGGTGELFF.

The chain couples TRBV2 to TRBJ2-5; 13 bases agree with TRBD2. The CDR3 totals 14 residues. J gave up 9 bases and V 6 bases, and 7 bases lay outside the gene matches. Germline loops: CDR1 SNHLY, CDR2 FYNNEI. Here the CDR3 reads CASRSGLAGSSQYF. CDR3 DNA: TGTGCCAGCAGATCGGGACTAGCGGGATCGTCCCAGTACTTC.

J is TRBJ1-4 and V is TRBV15; TRBD1 might be the D (6 bases). CDR3 length equals 17 residues. Germline V gene sequence: CDR1 LNHNV, CDR2 YYDKDF (reference sequence). V shed 3 bases and J shed 15 bases, with 29 bases lying between them. CDR3 nucleotides: TGTGCCACCAGCAGCCCCAGGGCAACGGACGGCTCCGAGGGGGTGTTTTTT. This encodes CATSSPRATDGSEGVFF.

The chain recombines TRBV5-4 with TRBJ1-2; D unclear. The ends were cut back, 0 bases at V and 3 bases at J, with 6 bases in the middle. CDR1 is SGHNT and CDR2 is YYREEE in the germline V gene (reference sequence). The CDR3 is 13 amino acids. DNA of the CDR3: TGTGCCAGCAGCTTGGAGGCGGACTATGGCTACACCTTC. This gives the protein CASSLEADYGYTF.

The J gene is TRBJ2-5, the V gene TRBV5-1, with 7 bases fitting TRBD1. Germline trimming cut 4 bases from V and 2 bases from J; bases unmatched to any gene: 8. CDR3 size: 15 residues. CDR1 and CDR2 (germline): SGHRS, YFSETQ. In nucleotides, the CDR3 is TGCGCCAGCAGCATGACAGGGCTATTTCAAGAGACCCAGTACTTC. Its protein is CASSMTGLFQETQYF.

This sequence joins TRBV7-2 and TRBJ1-1, with a possible D match to TRBD1 (5 bases). The CDR3 is 16 amino acids. Trimming shortened V by 5 bases and J by 5 bases, and 21 bases separated the two germline ends. Germline V gene lookup returns CDR1 SGHTA and CDR2 FQGNSA. The CDR3 protein is CASSRGSTAAKTEAFF. CDR3 nucleotide sequence: TGTGCCAGCAGCCGGGGCTCGACAGCAGCCAAGACTGAAGCTTTCTTT.

This clonotype was seen only a few times. This chain links TRBV7-8 with TRBJ2-1; TRBD1 or TRBD2 may be the D gene (6 bases each). V lost 0 bases and J 9 bases, leaving 15 bases between the germline ends. Germline loops: CDR1 SGHVS, CDR2 FQNEAQ. The CDR3 is 15 residues long. The CDR3 coding sequence is TGTGCCAGCAGCTTAGCCCCCGGGGGCGAGGGTGAGCAGTTCTTC. Its protein is CASSLAPGGEGEQFF.

The chain is built from TRBV27 and TRBJ2-3; TRBD1 agrees at 8 bases. After removal of 4 bases from V and 7 bases from J, the junction contained 10 bases not matched to a gene. This CDR3 has 15 amino acids. The germline gives CDR1 MNHEY, CDR2 SMNVEV (reference sequence). As DNA, the CDR3 is TGTGCCAGCAGTTCCTGGACAGGGAGCGTAAATACGCAGTATTTT. It yields the protein CASSSWTGSVNTQYF.

This clonotype was seen only a few times. J is TRBJ2-2 and V is TRBV27; D remains ambiguous. The CDR3 totals 13 residues. From germline, CDR1 is MNHEY and CDR2 SMNVEV (reference sequence). V was pared by 3 bases and J by 3 bases, with 5 bases between. The CDR3 region has the DNA TGTGCCAGCAGTTTTAGGCACACCGGGGAGCTGTTTTTT. This codes for CASSFRHTGELFF.